The following is a T cell receptor (beta chain) sequence with its context. The antigen is unknown. This sample was taken from a study of cytomegalovirus exposure and HLA in healthy donors. Study observations and caveats: The authors later found TCR association rates varying by HLA locus, with DRB1 most and HLA-C fewest. A later analysis showed HLA-associated TCR beta chains outstripping equally common others in clonal expansion.

In the PCR, 60 Vbeta and 13 Jbeta primers were used. Assay used: immunoSEQ multiplex PCR; TCRdb lists only in-frame clones, some missing. The table has some 130,000 clones, approximately 80% seen once. V was pared by 0 bases and J by 7 bases, with 6 bases of the junction left unmatched. Germline CDR1 and CDR2: GTSNPN and SVGIG (reference sequence). This CDR3 is 14 amino acids long. This rearrangement joins TRBV30 to TRBJ1-5; 7 bases line up with TRBD1. The receptor comes from a man aged 18 to 30 in good health and CMV-seronegative. The specimen was PBMCs. The CDR3 DNA reads as TGTGCCTGGAGTGTAGGAGGGGGCATCCAGCCCCAGCATTTT. Translated, it gives CAWSVGGGIQPQHF.